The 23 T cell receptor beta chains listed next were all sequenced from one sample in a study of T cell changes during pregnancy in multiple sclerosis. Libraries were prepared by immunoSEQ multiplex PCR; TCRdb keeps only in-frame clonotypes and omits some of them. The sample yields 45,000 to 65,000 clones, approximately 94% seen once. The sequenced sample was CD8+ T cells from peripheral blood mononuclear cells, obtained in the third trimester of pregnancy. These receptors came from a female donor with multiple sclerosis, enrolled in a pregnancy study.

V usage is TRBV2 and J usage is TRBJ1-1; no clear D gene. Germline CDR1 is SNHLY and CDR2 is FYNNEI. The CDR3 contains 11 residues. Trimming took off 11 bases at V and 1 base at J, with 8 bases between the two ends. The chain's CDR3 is CASGANTEAFF. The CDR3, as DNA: TGTGCCTCGGGAGCGAACACTGAAGCTTTCTTT.

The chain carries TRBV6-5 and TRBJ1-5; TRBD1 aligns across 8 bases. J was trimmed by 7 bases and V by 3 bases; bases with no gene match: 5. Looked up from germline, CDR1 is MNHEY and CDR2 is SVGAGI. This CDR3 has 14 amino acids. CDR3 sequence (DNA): TGTGCCAGCAGTTATGGACAGGGAGGCCAGCCCCAGCATTTT. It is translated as CASSYGQGGQPQHF.

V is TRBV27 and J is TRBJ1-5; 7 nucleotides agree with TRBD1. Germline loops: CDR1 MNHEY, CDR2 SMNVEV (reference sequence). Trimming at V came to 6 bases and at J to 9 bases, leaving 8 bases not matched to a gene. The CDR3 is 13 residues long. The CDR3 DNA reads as TGTGCCAGCAGACCGGACAGGCTGGGGCCCCAGCATTTT. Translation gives CASRPDRLGPQHF.

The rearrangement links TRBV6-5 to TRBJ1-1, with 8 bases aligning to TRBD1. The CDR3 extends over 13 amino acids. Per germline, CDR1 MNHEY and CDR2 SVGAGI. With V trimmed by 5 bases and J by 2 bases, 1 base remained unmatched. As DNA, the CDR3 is TGTGCCAGCAGTGACAGGGGAAACACTGAAGCTTTCTTT. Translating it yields CASSDRGNTEAFF.

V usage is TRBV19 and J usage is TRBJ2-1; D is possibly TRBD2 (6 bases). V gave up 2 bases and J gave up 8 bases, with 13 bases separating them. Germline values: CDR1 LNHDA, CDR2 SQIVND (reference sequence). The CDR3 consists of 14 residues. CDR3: CASSISGEADEQFF. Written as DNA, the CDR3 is TGTGCCAGTAGTATATCGGGAGAGGCAGATGAGCAGTTCTTC.

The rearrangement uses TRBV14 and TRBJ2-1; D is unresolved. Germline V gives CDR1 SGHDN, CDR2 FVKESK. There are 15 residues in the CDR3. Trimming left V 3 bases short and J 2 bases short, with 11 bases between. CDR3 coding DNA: TGTGCCAGCAGCCAGGGCAGCTTCACCTACAATGAGCAGTTCTTC. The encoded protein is CASSQGSFTYNEQFF.

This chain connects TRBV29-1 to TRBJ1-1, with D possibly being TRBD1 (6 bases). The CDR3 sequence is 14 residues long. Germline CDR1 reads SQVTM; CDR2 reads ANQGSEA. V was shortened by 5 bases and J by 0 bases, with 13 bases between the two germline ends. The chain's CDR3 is CSVRAGDMNTEAFF. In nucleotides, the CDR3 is TGCAGCGTTAGGGCGGGGGACATGAACACTGAAGCTTTCTTT.

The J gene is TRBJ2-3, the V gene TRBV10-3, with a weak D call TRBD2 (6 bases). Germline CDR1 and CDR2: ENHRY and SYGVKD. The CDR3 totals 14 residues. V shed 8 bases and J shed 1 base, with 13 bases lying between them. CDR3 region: CAIGGGSGTDTQYF. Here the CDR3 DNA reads TGTGCCATCGGGGGAGGATCGGGCACAGATACGCAGTATTTT.

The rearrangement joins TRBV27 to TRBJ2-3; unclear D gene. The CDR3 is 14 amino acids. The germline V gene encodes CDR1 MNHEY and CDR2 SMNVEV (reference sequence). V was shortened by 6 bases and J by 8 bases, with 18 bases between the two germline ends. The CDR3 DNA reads TGTGCCAGCAGCCCTTCCCTAGGCTCCTCTACGCAGTATTTT. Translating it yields CASSPSLGSSTQYF.

The CDR3 loop is CASSPGNTEAFF. In DNA, the CDR3 is TGTGCCAGCAGCCCAGGAAACACTGAAGCTTTCTTT. This chain links TRBV6-6 with TRBJ1-1; D is unclear. The germline V and J ends were trimmed by 6 bases and 2 bases, with 7 bases remaining between them. The germline V gene has CDR1 MNHNY and CDR2 SVGAGI (reference sequence). CDR3 size: 12 residues.

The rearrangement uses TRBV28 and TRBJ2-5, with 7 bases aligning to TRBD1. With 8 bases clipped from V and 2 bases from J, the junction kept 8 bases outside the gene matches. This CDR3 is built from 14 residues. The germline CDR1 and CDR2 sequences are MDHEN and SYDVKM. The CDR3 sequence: CASFSTGDQETQYF. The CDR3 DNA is TGTGCCAGCTTTAGCACAGGGGATCAAGAGACCCAGTACTTC. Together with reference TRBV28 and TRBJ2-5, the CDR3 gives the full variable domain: DVKVTQSSRYLVKRTGEKVFLECVQDMDHENMFWYRQDPGLGLRLIYFSYDVKMKEKGDIPEGYSVSREKKERFSLILESASTNQTSMYLCASFSTGDQETQYFGPGTRLLVL.

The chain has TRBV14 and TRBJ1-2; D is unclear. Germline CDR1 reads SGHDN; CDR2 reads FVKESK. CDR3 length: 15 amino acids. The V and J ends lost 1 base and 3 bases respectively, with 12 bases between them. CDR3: CASSQGRPRYYGYTF. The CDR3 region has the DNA TGTGCCAGCAGCCAAGGTCGCCCGCGGTACTATGGCTACACCTTC.

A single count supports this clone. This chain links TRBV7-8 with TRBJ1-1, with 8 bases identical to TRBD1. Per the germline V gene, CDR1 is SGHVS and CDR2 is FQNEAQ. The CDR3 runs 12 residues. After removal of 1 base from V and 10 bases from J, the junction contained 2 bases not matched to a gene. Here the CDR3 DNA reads TGTGCCAGCAGCTTAGACAGGGGGGGAGCTTTCTTT. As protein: CASSLDRGGAFF.

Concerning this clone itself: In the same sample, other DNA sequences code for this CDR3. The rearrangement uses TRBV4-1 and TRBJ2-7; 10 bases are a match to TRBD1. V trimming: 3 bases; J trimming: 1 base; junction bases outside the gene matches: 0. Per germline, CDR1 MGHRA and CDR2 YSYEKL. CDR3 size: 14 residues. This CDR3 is CASSQGQGSYEQYF. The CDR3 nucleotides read TGCGCCAGCAGCCAGGGACAGGGGTCCTACGAGCAGTACTTC.

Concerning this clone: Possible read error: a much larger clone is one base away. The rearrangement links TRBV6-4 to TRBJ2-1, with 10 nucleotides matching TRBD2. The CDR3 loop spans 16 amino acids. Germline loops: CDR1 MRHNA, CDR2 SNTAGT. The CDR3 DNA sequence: TGTACCAGCAGTGACGCGAGCGGGAGGGGTTACAATGAGCAGTTCTTC. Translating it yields CTSSDASGRGYNEQFF.

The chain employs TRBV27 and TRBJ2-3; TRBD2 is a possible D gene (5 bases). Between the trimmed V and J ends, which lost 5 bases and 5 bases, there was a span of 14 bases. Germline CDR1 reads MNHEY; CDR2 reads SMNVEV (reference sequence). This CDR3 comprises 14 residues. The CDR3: CASSLIGGGDTQYF. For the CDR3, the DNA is TGTGCCAGCAGTCTCATTGGAGGCGGAGATACGCAGTATTTT.

CDR3 residues: CASSQVVSADTQYF. For the CDR3, the DNA is TGCGCCAGCAGCCAGGTTGTTAGCGCGGATACGCAGTATTTT. The rearrangement uses TRBV4-1 and TRBJ2-3, with D perhaps matching TRBD2 (5 bases). CDR1 is MGHRA and CDR2 is YSYEKL in the germline V gene. CDR3 length: 14 amino acids. V was clipped by 3 bases and J by 6 bases, with 13 bases between them.

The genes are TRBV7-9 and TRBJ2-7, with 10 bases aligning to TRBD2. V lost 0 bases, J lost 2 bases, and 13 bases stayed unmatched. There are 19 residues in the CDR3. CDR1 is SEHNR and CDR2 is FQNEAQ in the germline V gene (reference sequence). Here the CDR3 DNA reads TGTGCCAGCAGCTTAGCGCCGTCCGGTCTAGCGGGAGTCCCCTACGAGCAGTACTTC. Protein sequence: CASSLAPSGLAGVPYEQYF.

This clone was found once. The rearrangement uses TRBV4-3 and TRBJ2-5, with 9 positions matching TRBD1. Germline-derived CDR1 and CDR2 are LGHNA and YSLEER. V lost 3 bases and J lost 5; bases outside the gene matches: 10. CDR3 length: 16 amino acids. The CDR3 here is CASSHYTGGTGETQYF. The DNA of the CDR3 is TGCGCCAGCAGCCATTACACAGGGGGCACAGGGGAGACCCAGTACTTC.

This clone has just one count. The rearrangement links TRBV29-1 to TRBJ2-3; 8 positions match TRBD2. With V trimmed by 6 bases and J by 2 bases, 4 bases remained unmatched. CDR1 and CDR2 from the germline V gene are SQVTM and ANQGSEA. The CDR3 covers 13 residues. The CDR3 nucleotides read TGCAGCGTGATAGCGGGGAACACAGATACGCAGTATTTT. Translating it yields CSVIAGNTDTQYF.

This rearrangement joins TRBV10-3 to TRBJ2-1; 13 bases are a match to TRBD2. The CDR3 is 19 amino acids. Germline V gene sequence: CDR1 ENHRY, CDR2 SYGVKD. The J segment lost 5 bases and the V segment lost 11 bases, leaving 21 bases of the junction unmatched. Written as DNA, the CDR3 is TGTGCCTCAAGAATTGGACTAGCGGGAGAGCTGCAATTGAACAATGAGCAGTTCTTC. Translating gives CASRIGLAGELQLNNEQFF.

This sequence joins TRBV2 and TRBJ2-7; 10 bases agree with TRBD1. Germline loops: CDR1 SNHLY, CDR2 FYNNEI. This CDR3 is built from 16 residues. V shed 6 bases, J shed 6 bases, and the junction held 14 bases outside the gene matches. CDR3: CASRPGTGVFVGEQYF. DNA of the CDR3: TGTGCCAGCAGGCCCGGGACAGGGGTTTTCGTGGGCGAGCAGTACTTC.

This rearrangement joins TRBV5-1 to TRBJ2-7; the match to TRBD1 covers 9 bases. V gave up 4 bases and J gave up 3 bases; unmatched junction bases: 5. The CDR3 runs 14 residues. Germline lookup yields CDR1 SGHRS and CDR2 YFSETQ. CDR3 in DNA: TGCGCCAGCAGCGCCGGGACAGGGAACTACGAGCAGTACTTC. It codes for CASSAGTGNYEQYF.